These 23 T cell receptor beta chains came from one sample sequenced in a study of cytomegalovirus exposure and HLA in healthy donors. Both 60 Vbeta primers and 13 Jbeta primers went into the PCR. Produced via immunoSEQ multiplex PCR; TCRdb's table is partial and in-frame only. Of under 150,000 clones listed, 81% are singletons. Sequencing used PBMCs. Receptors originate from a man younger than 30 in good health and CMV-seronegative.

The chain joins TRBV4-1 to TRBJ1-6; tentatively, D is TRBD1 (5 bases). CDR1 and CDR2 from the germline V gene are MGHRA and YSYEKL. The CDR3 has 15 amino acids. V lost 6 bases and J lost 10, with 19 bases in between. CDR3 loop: CASRPAPGVRSPLHF. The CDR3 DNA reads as TGCGCCAGCAGACCTGCCCCGGGGGTACGGTCACCCCTCCACTTT.

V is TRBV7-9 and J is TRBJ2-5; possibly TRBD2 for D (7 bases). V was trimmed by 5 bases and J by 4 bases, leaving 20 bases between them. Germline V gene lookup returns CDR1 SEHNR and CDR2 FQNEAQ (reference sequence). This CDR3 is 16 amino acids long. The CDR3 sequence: CASSDARGGRGETQYF. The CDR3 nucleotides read TGTGCCAGCAGCGACGCAAGGGGGGGCCGGGGAGAGACCCAGTACTTC.

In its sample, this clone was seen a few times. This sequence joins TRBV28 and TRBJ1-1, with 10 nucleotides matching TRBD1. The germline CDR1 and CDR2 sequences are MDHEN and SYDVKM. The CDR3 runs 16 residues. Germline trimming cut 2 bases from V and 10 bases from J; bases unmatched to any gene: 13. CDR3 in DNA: TGTGCCAGCAGTTTAGGTCTGACAGGGGGCCCTCGGCGAGCTTTCTTT. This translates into CASSLGLTGGPRRAFF.

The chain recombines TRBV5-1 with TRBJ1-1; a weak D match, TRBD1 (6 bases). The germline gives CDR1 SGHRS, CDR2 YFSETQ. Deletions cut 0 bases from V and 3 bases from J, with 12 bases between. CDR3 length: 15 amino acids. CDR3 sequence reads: CASSLDRGADTEAFF. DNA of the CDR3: TGCGCCAGCAGCTTGGATCGGGGGGCGGACACTGAAGCTTTCTTT. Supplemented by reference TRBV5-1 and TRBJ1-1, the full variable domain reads KAGVTQTPRYLIKTRGQQVTLSCSPISGHRSVSWYQQTPGQGLQFLFEYFSETQRNKGNFPGRFSGRQFSNSRSEMNVSTLELGDSALYLCASSLDRGADTEAFFGQGTRLTVV.

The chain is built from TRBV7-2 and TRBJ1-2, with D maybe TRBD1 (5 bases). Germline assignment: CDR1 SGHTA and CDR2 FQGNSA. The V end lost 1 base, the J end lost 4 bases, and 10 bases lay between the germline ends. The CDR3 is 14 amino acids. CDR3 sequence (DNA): TGTGCCAGCAGCTTAGAGGGGCTCGCCTATGGCTACACCTTC. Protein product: CASSLEGLAYGYTF.

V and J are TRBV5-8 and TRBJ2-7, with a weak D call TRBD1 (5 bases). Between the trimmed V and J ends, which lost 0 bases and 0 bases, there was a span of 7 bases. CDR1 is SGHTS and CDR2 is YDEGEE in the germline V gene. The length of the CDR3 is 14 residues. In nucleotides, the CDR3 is TGTGCCAGCAGCTTGGCGGACAACTCCTACGAGCAGTACTTC. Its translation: CASSLADNSYEQYF.

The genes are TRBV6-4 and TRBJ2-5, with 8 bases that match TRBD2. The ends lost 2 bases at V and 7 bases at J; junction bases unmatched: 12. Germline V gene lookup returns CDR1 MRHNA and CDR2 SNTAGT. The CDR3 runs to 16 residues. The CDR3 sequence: CASSDPRAGARGTQYF. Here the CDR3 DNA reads TGTGCCAGCAGTGACCCAAGAGCGGGGGCGAGGGGGACCCAGTACTTC.

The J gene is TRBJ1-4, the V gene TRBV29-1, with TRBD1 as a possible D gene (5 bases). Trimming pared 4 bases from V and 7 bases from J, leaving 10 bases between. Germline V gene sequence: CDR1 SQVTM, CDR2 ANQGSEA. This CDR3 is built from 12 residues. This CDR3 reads CSVGGVGEKLFF. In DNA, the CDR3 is TGCAGCGTTGGGGGGGTTGGTGAAAAACTGTTTTTT.

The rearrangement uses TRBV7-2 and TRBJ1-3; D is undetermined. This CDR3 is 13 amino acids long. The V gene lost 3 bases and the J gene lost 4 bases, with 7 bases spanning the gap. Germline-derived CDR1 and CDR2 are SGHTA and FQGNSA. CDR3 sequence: CASSFERGNTIYF. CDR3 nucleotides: TGTGCCAGCAGCTTCGAGCGGGGAAACACCATATATTTT.

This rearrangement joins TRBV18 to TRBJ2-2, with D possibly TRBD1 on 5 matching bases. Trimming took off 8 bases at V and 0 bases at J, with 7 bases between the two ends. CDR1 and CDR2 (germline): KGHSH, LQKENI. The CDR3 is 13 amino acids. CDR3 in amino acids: CASRQTNTGELFF. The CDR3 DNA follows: TGTGCCAGCCGACAGACGAACACCGGGGAGCTGTTTTTT. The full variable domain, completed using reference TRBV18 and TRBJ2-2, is NAGVMQNPRHLVRRRGQEARLRCSPMKGHSHVYWYRQLPEEGLKFMVYLQKENIIDESGMPKERFSAEFPKEGPSILRIQQVVRGDSAAYFCASRQTNTGELFFGEGSRLTVL.

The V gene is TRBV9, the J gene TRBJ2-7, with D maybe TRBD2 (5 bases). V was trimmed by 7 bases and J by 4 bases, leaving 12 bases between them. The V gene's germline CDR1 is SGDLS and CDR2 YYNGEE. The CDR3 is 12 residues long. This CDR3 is CASASTMYEQYF. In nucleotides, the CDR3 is TGTGCCAGCGCCTCGACTATGTACGAGCAGTACTTC.

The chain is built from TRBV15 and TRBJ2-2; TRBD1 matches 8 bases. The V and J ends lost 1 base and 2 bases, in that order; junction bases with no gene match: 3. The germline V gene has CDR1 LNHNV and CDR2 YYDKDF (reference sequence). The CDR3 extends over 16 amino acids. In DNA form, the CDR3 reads TGTGCCACCAGCAGAGGAGACAGGGGCAACACCGGGGAGCTGTTTTTT. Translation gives CATSRGDRGNTGELFF.

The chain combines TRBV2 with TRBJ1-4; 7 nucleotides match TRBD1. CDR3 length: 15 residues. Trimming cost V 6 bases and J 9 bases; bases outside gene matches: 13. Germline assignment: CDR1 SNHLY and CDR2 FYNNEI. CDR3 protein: CASRLPGQRFKKLFF. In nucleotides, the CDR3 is TGTGCCAGCAGGCTACCGGGACAGAGGTTTAAAAAACTGTTTTTT.

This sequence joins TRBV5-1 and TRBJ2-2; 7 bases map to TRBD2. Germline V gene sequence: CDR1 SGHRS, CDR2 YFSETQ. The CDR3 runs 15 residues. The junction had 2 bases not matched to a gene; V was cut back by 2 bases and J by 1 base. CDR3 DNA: TGCGCCAGCAGCTTTAGCGGGTGGAACACCGGGGAGCTGTTTTTT. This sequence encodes CASSFSGWNTGELFF. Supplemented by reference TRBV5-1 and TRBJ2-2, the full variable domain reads KAGVTQTPRYLIKTRGQQVTLSCSPISGHRSVSWYQQTPGQGLQFLFEYFSETQRNKGNFPGRFSGRQFSNSRSEMNVSTLELGDSALYLCASSFSGWNTGELFFGEGSRLTVL.

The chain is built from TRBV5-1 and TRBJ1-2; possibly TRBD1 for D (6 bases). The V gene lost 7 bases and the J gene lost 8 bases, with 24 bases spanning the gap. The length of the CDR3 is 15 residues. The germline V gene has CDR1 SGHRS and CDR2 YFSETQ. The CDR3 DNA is TGCGCCAGCGGCAAAACTTTGGACAGCCCGGGGGGCTACACCTTC. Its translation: CASGKTLDSPGGYTF.

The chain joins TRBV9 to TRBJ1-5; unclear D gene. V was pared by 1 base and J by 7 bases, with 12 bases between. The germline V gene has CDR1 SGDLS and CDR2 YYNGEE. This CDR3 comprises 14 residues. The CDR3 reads CASSVYPTRQPQHF. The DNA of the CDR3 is TGTGCCAGCAGCGTATACCCTACCAGGCAGCCCCAGCATTTT. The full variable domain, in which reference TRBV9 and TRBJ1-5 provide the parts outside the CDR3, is DSGVTQTPKHLITATGQRVTLRCSPRSGDLSVYWYQQSLDQGLQFLIQYYNGEERAKGNILERFSAQQFPDLHSELNLSSLELGDSALYFCASSVYPTRQPQHFGDGTRLSIL.

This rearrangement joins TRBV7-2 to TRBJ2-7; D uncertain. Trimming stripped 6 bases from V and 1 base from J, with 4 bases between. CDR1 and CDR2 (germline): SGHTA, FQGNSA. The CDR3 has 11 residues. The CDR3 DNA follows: TGTGCCAGCAGGTCGTCCTACGAGCAGTACTTC. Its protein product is CASRSSYEQYF. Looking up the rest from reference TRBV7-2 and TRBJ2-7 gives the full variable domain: GAGVSQSPSNKVTEKGKDVELRCDPISGHTALYWYRQSLGQGLEFLIYFQGNSAPDKSGLPSDRFSAERTGGSVSTLTIQRTQQEDSAVYLCASRSSYEQYFGPGTRLTVT.

The CDR3 DNA is TGTGCCAGCAGCTCATTACAAGGACAGGGCTACGAGCAGTACTTC. As protein: CASSSLQGQGYEQYF. The V gene is TRBV7-9, the J gene TRBJ2-7; TRBD1 matches at 8 bases. CDR3 length: 15 amino acids. Per the germline V gene, CDR1 is SEHNR and CDR2 is FQNEAQ (reference sequence). Losses at the gene ends were 4 bases for V and 3 bases for J; bases not matched to a gene: 8. Supplemented by reference TRBV7-9 and TRBJ2-7, the full variable domain reads DTGVSQNPRHKITKRGQNVTFRCDPISEHNRLYWYRQTLGQGPEFLTYFQNEAQLEKSRLLSDRFSAERPKGSFSTLEIQRTEQGDSAMYLCASSSLQGQGYEQYFGPGTRLTVT.

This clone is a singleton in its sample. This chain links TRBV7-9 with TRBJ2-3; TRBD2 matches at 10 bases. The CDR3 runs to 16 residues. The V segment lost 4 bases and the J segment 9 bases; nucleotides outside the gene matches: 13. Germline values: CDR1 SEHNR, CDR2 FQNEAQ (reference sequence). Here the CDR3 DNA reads TGTGCCAGCAGCTCAGAGACTAGCGGGCCCCTTGGCACGCAGTATTTT. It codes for CASSSETSGPLGTQYF.

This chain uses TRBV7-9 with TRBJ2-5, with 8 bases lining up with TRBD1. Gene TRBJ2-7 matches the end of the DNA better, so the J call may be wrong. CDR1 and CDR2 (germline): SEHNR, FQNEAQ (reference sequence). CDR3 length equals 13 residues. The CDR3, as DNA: TGTGCCAGCAGCCATGGGACAGGATACGAGCAGTACTTC. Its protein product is CASSHGTGYEQYF.

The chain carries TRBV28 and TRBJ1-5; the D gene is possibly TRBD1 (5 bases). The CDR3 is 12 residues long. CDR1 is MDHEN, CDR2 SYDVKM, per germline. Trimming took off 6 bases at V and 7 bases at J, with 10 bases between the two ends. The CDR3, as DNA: TGTGCCAGCAGCACACGACAGCAGCCCCAGCATTTT. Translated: CASSTRQQPQHF. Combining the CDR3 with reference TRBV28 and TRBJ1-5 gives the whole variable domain DVKVTQSSRYLVKRTGEKVFLECVQDMDHENMFWYRQDPGLGLRLIYFSYDVKMKEKGDIPEGYSVSREKKERFSLILESASTNQTSMYLCASSTRQQPQHFGDGTRLSIL.

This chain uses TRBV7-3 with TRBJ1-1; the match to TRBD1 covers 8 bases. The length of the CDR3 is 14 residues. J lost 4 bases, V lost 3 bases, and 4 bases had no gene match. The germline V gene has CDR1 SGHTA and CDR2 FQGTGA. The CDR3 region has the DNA TGTGCCAGCAGCTTTCAGGGGGCGGTCACTGAAGCTTTCTTT. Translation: CASSFQGAVTEAFF.

The CDR3 bases are TGTGCCAGCTCACCGAGTCCTCTGGGGCCAGGAAAACGGCCCCAGCATTTT. Its translation: CASSPSPLGPGKRPQHF. This chain joins TRBV18 and TRBJ1-5, with a tentative D call TRBD1 (5 bases). The CDR3 is made up of 17 amino acids. Per germline, CDR1 KGHSH and CDR2 LQKENI. Trimming pared 3 bases from V and 9 bases from J, leaving 24 bases between.